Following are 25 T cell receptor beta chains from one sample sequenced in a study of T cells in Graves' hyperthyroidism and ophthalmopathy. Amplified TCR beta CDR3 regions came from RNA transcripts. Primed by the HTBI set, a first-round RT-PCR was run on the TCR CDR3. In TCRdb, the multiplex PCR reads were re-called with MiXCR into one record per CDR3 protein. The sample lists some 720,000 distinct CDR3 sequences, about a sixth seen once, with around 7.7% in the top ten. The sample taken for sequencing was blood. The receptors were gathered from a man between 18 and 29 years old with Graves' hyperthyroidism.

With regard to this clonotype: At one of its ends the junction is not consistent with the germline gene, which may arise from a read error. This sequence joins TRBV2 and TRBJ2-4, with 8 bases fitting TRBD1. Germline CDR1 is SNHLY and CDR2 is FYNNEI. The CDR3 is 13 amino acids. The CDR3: CAGSEDRGAIQYF. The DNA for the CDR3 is TGTGCCGGCAGTGAAGACAGGGGCGCCATTCAGTACTTC.

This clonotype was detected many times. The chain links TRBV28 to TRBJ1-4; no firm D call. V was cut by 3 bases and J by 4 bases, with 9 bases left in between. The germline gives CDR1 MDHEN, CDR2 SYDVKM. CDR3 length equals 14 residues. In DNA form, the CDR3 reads TGTGCCAGCAGTTTCGTTACAGATAATGAAAAACTGTTTTTT. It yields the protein CASSFVTDNEKLFF.

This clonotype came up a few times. The DNA for the CDR3 is TGCAGCGTTGGGGGGGGTGGAGGGGACTATGGCTACACCTTC. It encodes CSVGGGGGDYGYTF. V gene TRBV29-1 combines with J gene TRBJ1-2; D is perhaps TRBD1 (5 bases). Per the germline V gene, CDR1 is SQVTM and CDR2 is ANQGSEA. CDR3 length equals 14 residues. Trimming shortened V by 4 bases and J by 3 bases, and 15 bases separated the two germline ends.

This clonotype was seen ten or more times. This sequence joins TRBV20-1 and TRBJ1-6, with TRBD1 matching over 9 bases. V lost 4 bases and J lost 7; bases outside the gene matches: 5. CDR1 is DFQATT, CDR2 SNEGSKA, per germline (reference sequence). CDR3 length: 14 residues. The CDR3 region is CSAISGTGNSPLHF. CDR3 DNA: TGCAGTGCTATCTCCGGGACAGGGAATTCACCCCTCCACTTT.

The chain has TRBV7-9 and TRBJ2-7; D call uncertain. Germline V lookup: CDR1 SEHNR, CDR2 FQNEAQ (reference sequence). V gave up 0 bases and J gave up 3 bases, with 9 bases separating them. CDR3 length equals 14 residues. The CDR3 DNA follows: TGTGCCAGCAGCTTAGCGCTTTACAGCTACGAGCAGTACTTC. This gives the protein CASSLALYSYEQYF. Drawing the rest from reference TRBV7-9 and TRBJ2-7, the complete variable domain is DTGVSQNPRHKITKRGQNVTFRCDPISEHNRLYWYRQTLGQGPEFLTYFQNEAQLEKSRLLSDRFSAERPKGSFSTLEIQRTEQGDSAMYLCASSLALYSYEQYFGPGTRLTVT.

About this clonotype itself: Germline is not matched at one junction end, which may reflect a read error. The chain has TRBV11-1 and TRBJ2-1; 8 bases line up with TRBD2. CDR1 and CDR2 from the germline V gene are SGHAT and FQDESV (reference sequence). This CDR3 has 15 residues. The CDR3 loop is CASSPLAGGSNEQFF. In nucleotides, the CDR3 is TGCGCCAGCAGCCCACTTGCGGGAGGATCTAATGAGCAGTTCTTC.

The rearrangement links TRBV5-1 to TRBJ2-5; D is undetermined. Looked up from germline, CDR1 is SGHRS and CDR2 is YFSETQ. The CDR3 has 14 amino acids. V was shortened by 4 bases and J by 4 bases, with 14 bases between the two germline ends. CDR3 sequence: CASSLPDTSETQYF. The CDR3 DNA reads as TGCGCCAGCAGCCTGCCCGACACGTCAGAGACCCAGTACTTC. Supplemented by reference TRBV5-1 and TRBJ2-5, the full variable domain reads KAGVTQTPRYLIKTRGQQVTLSCSPISGHRSVSWYQQTPGQGLQFLFEYFSETQRNKGNFPGRFSGRQFSNSRSEMNVSTLELGDSALYLCASSLPDTSETQYFGPGTRLLVL.

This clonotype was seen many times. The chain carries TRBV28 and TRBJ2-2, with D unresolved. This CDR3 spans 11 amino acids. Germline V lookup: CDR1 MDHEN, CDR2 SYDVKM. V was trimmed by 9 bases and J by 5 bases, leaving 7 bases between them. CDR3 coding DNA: TGTGCCAGTGCAATAACCGGGGAGCTGTTTTTT. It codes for CASAITGELFF.

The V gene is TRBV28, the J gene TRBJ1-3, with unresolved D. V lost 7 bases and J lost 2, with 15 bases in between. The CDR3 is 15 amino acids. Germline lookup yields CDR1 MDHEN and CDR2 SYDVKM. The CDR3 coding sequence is TGTGCCAGCACCTCGGCGGGCCGAGCTGGAAACACCATATATTTT. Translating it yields CASTSAGRAGNTIYF.

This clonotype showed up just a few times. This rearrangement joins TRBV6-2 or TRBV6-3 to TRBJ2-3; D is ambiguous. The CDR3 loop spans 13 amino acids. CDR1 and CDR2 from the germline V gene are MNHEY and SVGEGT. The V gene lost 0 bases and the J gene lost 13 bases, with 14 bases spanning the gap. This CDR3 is CASSYSEAQKEYF. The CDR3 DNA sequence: TGTGCCAGCAGTTACTCTGAGGCCCAAAAGGAGTATTTT.

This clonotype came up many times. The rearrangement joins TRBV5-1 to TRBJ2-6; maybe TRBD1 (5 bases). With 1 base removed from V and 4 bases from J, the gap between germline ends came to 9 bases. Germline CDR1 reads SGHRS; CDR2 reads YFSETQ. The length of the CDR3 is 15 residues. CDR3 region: CASSLSRAGANVLTF. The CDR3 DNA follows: TGCGCCAGCAGCTTGTCCAGGGCCGGGGCCAACGTCCTGACTTTC. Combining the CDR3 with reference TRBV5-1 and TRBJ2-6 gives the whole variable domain KAGVTQTPRYLIKTRGQQVTLSCSPISGHRSVSWYQQTPGQGLQFLFEYFSETQRNKGNFPGRFSGRQFSNSRSEMNVSTLELGDSALYLCASSLSRAGANVLTFGAGSRLTVL.

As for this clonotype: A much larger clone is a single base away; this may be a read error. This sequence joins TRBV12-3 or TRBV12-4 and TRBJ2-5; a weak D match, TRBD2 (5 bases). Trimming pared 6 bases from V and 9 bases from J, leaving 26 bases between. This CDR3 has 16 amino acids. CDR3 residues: CASSPGTTTLWESQYF. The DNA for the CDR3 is TGTGCCAGCAGCCCCGGAACGACCACTCTATGGGAGTCCCAGTACTTC.

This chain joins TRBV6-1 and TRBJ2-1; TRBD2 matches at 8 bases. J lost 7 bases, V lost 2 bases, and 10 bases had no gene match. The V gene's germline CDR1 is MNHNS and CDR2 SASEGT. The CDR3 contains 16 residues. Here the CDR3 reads CASSEYGSGKPNEQFF. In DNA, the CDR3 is TGTGCCAGCAGTGAATATGGTAGCGGGAAACCAAATGAGCAGTTCTTC.

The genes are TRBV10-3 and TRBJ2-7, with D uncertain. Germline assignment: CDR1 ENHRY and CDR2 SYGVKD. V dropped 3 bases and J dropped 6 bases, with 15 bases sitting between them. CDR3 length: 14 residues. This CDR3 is CAISDPGRRSEQYF. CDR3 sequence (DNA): TGTGCCATCAGTGACCCCGGACGCCGAAGCGAGCAGTACTTC.

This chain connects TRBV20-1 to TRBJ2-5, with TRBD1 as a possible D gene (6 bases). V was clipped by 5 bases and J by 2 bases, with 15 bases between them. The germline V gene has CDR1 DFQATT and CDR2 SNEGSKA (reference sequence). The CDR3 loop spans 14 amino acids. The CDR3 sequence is CSAHTYREQETQYF. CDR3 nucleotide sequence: TGCAGTGCTCACACGTACAGGGAGCAAGAGACCCAGTACTTC.

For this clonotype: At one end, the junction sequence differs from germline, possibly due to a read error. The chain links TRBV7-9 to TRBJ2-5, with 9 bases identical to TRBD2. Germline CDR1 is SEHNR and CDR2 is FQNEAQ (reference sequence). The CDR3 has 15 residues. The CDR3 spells CASSPLAGVGEAQYF. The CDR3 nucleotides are TGTGCCAGCAGCCCATTAGCGGGAGTTGGAGAGGCCCAGTACTTC.

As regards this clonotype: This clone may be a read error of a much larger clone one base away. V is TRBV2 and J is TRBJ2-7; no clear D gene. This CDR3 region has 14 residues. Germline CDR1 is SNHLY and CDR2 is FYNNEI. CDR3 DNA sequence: TGTGCCAGCAGTGTTGGCACGAGCTCCCACGAGCAGTACTTC. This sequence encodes CASSVGTSSHEQYF.

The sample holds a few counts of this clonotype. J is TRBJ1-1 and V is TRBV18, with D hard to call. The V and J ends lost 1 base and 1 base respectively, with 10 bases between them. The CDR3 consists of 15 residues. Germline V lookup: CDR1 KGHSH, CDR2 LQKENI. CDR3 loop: CASSPQGVTNTEAFF. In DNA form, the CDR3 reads TGTGCCAGCTCACCACAGGGAGTTACGAACACTGAAGCTTTCTTT.

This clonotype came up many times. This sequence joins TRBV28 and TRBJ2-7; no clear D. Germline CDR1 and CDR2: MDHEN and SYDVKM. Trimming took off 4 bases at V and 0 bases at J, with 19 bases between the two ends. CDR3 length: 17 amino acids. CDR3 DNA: TGTGCCAGCAGTTCCCAGGTGAACGTCAGGAGCTCCTACGAGCAGTACTTC. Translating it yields CASSSQVNVRSSYEQYF.

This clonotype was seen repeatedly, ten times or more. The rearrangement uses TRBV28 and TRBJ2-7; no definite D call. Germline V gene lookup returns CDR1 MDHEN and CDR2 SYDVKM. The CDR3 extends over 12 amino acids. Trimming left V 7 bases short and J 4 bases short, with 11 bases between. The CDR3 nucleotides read TGTGCCAGCACCATAGCCGGGTACGAGCAGTACTTC. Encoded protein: CASTIAGYEQYF.

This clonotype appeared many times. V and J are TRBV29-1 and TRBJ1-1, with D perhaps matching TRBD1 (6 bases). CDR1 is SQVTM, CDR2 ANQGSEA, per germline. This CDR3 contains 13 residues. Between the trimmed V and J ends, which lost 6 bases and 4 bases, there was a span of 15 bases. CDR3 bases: TGCAGCGTCCGCTCAGGAGGGGGCACTGAAGCTTTCTTT. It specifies CSVRSGGGTEAFF.

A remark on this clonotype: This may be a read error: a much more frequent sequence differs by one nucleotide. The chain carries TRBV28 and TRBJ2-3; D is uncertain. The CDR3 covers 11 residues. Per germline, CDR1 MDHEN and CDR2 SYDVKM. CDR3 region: CASSFVDTRYF. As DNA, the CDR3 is TGTGCCAGCAGTTTTGTCGATACGCGGTATTTT.

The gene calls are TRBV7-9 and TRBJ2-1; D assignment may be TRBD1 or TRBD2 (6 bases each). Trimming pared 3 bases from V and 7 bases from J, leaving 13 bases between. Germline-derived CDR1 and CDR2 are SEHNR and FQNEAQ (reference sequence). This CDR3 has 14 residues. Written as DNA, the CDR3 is TGTGCCAGCAGCTTCGATACAGGGACTAATGAGCAGTTCTTC. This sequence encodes CASSFDTGTNEQFF.

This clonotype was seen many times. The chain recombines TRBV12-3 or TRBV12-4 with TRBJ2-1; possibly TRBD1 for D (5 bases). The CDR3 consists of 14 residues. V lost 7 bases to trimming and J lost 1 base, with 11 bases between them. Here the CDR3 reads CASKRTPSYNEQFF. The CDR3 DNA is TGTGCCAGCAAACGGACACCTTCCTACAATGAGCAGTTCTTC.

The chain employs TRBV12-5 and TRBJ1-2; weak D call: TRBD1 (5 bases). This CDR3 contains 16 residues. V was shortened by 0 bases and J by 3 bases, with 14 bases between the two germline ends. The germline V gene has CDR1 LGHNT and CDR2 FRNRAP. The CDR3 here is CASGLVSGPGHYGYTF. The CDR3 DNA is TGTGCTAGTGGTTTGGTATCTGGGCCAGGGCACTATGGCTACACCTTC.